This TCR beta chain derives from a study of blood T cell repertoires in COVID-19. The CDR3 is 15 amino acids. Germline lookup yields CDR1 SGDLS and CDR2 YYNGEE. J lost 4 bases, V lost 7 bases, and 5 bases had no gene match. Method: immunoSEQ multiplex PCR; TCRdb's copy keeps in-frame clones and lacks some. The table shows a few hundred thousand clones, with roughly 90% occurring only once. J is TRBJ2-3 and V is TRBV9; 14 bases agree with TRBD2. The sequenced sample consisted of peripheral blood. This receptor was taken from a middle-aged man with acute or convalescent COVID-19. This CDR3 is CASGGTSGRADTQYF. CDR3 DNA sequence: TGTGCCAGCGGAGGGACTAGCGGGAGAGCAGATACGCAGTATTTT.